The sequence of this T cell receptor beta chain was determined in a study of blood T cell repertoires in COVID-19. Study-wide background: Whether acute or convalescent, the COVID-19 samples came from the United States, Italy and Spain. PBMCs, B-cell-depleted T cells, or T cells were the source of the cDNA or gDNA that made up the material.

Trimming left V 7 bases short and J 10 bases short, with 11 bases between. This CDR3 spans 12 amino acids. The germline V gene encodes CDR1 MNHEY and CDR2 SVGAGI. This table comes from immunoSEQ multiplex PCR, and its TCRdb copy is limited to in-frame clones, with some not included. This sample has roughly 400,000 clones, with approximately 89% found just once. Sequenced input: PBMCs or T cells enriched from blood (not recorded which). This clonotype was sampled from a woman in her forties who had been exposed to COVID-19. The rearrangement joins TRBV6-5 to TRBJ2-6; weak D call: TRBD2 (5 bases). For the CDR3, the DNA is TGTGCCAGCACGCAAGCGGCTAACGTCCTGACTTTC. Protein product: CASTQAANVLTF.